This is a list of T cell receptor beta chains from one sample in a study of T cells in tuberculosis. The data were produced by immunoSEQ multiplex PCR, yet TCRdb's version contains in-frame clones alone and is incomplete. In the table there are tens of thousands of clones, 94% of which are singletons. Sequenced material: PBMCs, taken at tuberculosis diagnosis. These receptors originate from an adult with tuberculosis. The CDR3 runs from the conserved cysteine through the conserved F or W. The D gene is left open where the match is weak. A clone size is listed for some rows: how often the clone was seen (once, few, many), or a class if it is expanded.

abundance	d_gene	v_gene	j_gene	CDR3nt	CDR3aa
NA	NA	TRBV6-6	TRBJ1-5	TGTGCCAGCAGTTACGGGGGGAGCAATCAGCCCCAGCATTTT	CASSYGGSNQPQHF
NA	NA	TRBV4-3	TRBJ1-1	TGCGCCAGCAGCCAAGAGACCGGCGGACTTGAAGCTTTCTTT	CASSQETGGLEAFF
NA	NA	TRBV2	TRBJ2-2	TGTGCCAGCAGTGATTGGGCCTCCACCGGGGAGCTGTTTTTT	CASSDWASTGELFF
NA	TRBD2	TRBV5-1	TRBJ2-7	TGCGCCAGCAGCGTAGCGGGGGGGCCGGGGGAGCAGTACTTC	CASSVAGGPGEQYF
NA	NA	TRBV11-2	TRBJ1-2	TGTGCCAGCAGCTTAGATGGGTACAGGTTAGGTGGCTACACCTTC	CASSLDGYRLGGYTF
NA	NA	TRBV28	TRBJ2-3	TGTGCCAGCAGTCCGCCTGATCGGGGTTTAACAGATACGCAGTATTTT	CASSPPDRGLTDTQYF
NA	TRBD2	TRBV5-4	TRBJ2-5	TGTGCCAGCAGCTTGGCCCTAGCGGGGGGAGGAGAGACCCAGTACTTC	CASSLALAGGGETQYF
NA	TRBD1	TRBV5-1	TRBJ2-7	TGCGCCAGCAGCCTCAACAGGGGGAGCCGGTACGAGCAGTACTTC	CASSLNRGSRYEQYF
NA	NA	TRBV2	TRBJ2-7	TGTGCCAGCAGTGAGAGCAGGGGATACGAGCAGTACTTC	CASSESRGYEQYF
NA	TRBD2	TRBV7-2	TRBJ2-7	TGTGCCAGCAGCTCAAGGGGACTAGCGGGGCTTCACGAGCAGTACTTC	CASSSRGLAGLHEQYF
NA	TRBD1	TRBV6-5	TRBJ1-1	TGTGCCAGCAGGGGGACAGGGCCCTCTTTCTTT	CASRGTGPSFF
NA	TRBD2	TRBV25-1	TRBJ2-3	TGTGCCAGCAGTGCTAGCGGGGGGGCAGATACGCAGTATTTT	CASSASGGADTQYF
NA	TRBD2	TRBV5-4	TRBJ2-3	TGTGCCAGCAGCCCAAAAACTAGCGGGGGACGAACAGATACGCAGTATTTT	CASSPKTSGGRTDTQYF
NA	NA	TRBV7-2	TRBJ1-2	TGTGCCAGCAGCCTACCAATTGTCCGGGGGAATGGCTACACCTTC	CASSLPIVRGNGYTF
NA	NA	TRBV29-1	TRBJ1-6	TGCAGCGTCGAGACAGACTATAATTCACCCCTCCACTTT	CSVETDYNSPLHF
NA	NA	TRBV9	TRBJ2-3	TGTGCCAGCAGCGTTACAGGATCTACTAGCACAGATACGCAGTATTTT	CASSVTGSTSTDTQYF
NA	TRBD1	TRBV13	TRBJ1-4	TGTGCCAGCAGCTCGGGACAGGGAAATGAAAAACTGTTTTTT	CASSSGQGNEKLFF
NA	NA	TRBV2	TRBJ2-7	TGTGCCAGCAGCGACGACAGGATTAGCTCCTACGAGCAGTACTTC	CASSDDRISSYEQYF
NA	TRBD1	TRBV18	TRBJ2-3	TGTGCCAGCTCAAGACAGGGCCCAGATACGCAGTATTTT	CASSRQGPDTQYF
NA	NA	TRBV18	TRBJ1-1	TGTGCCAGCTCTCCCGACAGGACGAACACTGAAGCTTTCTTT	CASSPDRTNTEAFF
NA	NA	TRBV19	TRBJ1-6	TGTGCCAGTAGTATATACAGGGACGACTCACCCCTCCACTTT	CASSIYRDDSPLHF
once	TRBD2	TRBV7-2	TRBJ2-1	TGTGCCAGCAGCCTCGGACTAGCGGGGTACAATGAGCAGTTCTTC	CASSLGLAGYNEQFF
NA	NA	TRBV4-1	TRBJ1-2	TGCGCCAGCAGCCAAACCGGACTTTCTAACTATGGCTACACCTTC	CASSQTGLSNYGYTF
NA	NA	TRBV7-2	TRBJ2-3	TGTGCCAGCAGCCGCTGGACAAGTAGCACAGATACGCAGTATTTT	CASSRWTSSTDTQYF
NA	TRBD1	TRBV9	TRBJ1-2	TGTGCCAGCAGCGTAGGGACAGGGGGTTCGTATGGCTACACCTTC	CASSVGTGGSYGYTF
NA	NA	TRBV5-4	TRBJ2-7	TGTGCCAGCAGCCCTTACGGGGGTATCCCCTACGAGCAGTACTTC	CASSPYGGIPYEQYF
NA	NA	TRBV19	TRBJ1-5	TGTGCCAGCAAGACAGACCGATATAGCAATCAGCCCCAGCATTTT	CASKTDRYSNQPQHF
NA	TRBD1	TRBV5-6	TRBJ2-2	TGTGCCAGCAGCTTCGGGACAGGGAACACCGGGGAGCTGTTTTTT	CASSFGTGNTGELFF
NA	TRBD1	TRBV19	TRBJ2-2	TGTGCCAGTAGTATAGGTCGTGAACAGGGGACCACCGGGGAGCTGTTTTTT	CASSIGREQGTTGELFF
NA	NA	TRBV9	TRBJ1-4	TGTGCCAGCAGCGTTCGGCCAGGGGCCCCGGGGTTCGAACTGTTTTTT	CASSVRPGAPGFELFF
NA	NA	TRBV7-9	TRBJ1-3	TGTGCCAGCAGCACCAACAAAGACTCTGGAAACACCATATATTTT	CASSTNKDSGNTIYF
NA	TRBD1	TRBV11-2	TRBJ1-3	TGTGCCAGCAGCCAGACAGGGCCCGGAAACACCATATATTTT	CASSQTGPGNTIYF
NA	NA	TRBV10-3	TRBJ2-3	TGTGCCATCAGTACCTTTCTCGCGACAGATACGCAGTATTTT	CAISTFLATDTQYF
NA	NA	TRBV6-5	TRBJ1-6	TGTGCCAGCAAAATAAACTCGAATTCACCCCTCCACTTT	CASKINSNSPLHF
NA	NA	TRBV29-1	TRBJ2-6	TGCAGCGTGATGAAGGCGGGATCTGGGGCCAACGTCCTGACTTTC	CSVMKAGSGANVLTF
NA	NA	TRBV11-2	TRBJ2-3	TGTGCCAGCAACGGACAGATGAGCACAGATACGCAGTATTTT	CASNGQMSTDTQYF
NA	NA	TRBV19	TRBJ1-1	TGTGCCAGTAGTATAGATGGAAGAGGCACTGAAGCTTTCTTT	CASSIDGRGTEAFF
NA	TRBD1	TRBV7-2	TRBJ2-7	TGTGCCAGCAGCCCGAGGACAGGGGCCGTACCATACGAGCAGTACTTC	CASSPRTGAVPYEQYF
NA	NA	TRBV7-9	TRBJ1-6	TGTGCCAGCAGCCTACCGAATTCACCCCTCCACTTT	CASSLPNSPLHF
NA	TRBD1	TRBV7-2	TRBJ1-4	TGTGCCAGCAGCTTAGGGACAGGAGCGAAACTGTTTTTT	CASSLGTGAKLFF
NA	NA	TRBV5-8	TRBJ1-2	TGTGCCAGCAGCATAGAAGTATATGGCTACACCTTC	CASSIEVYGYTF
NA	NA	TRBV27	TRBJ1-1	TGTGCCAGCAGTTGGACATCGAACACTGAAGCTTTCTTT	CASSWTSNTEAFF
NA	NA	TRBV5-6	TRBJ1-1	TGTGCCAGCAGCTTGGGGCCCACAGGCAACACTGAAGCTTTCTTT	CASSLGPTGNTEAFF
NA	NA	TRBV7-2	TRBJ1-2	TGTGCCAGCAGCTTAGTAGGTTCAGGGTCCGGTGGCTACACCTTC	CASSLVGSGSGGYTF
NA	TRBD1	TRBV5-1	TRBJ1-1	TGCGCCAGCAGCTTACAGGGGGCCAGGATGAACACTGAAGCTTTCTTT	CASSLQGARMNTEAFF
NA	NA	TRBV2	TRBJ1-4	TGTGCCAGCAGTGACGGTGCAACTAATGAAAAACTGTTTTTT	CASSDGATNEKLFF
NA	TRBD1	TRBV11-3	TRBJ1-1	TGTGCCAGCAGCAAACAGGGGGTCATGAACACTGAAGCTTTCTTT	CASSKQGVMNTEAFF